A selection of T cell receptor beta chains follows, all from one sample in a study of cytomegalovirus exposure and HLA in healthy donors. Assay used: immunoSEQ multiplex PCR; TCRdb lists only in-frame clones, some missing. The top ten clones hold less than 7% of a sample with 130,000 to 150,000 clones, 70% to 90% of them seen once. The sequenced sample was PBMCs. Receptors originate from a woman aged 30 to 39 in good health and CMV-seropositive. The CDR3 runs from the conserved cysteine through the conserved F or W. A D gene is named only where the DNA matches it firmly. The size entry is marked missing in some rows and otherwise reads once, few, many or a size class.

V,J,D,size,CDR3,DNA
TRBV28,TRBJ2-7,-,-,CASRLPGLTYEQYF,TGTGCCAGCAGACTCCCGGGACTTACCTACGAGCAGTACTTC
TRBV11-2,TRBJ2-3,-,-,CASSPGGRTGTDTQYF,TGTGCCAGCAGCCCAGGGGGGCGCACAGGCACAGATACGCAGTATTTT
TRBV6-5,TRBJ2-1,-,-,CASSLLNSNEQFF,TGTGCCAGCAGTTTACTCAACAGCAATGAGCAGTTCTTC
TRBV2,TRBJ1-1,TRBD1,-,CASSLGARTGEAFF,TGTGCCAGCAGTCTAGGGGCACGGACAGGGGAAGCTTTCTTT
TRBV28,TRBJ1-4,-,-,CASSFWYRYEKLFF,TGTGCCAGCAGTTTTTGGTACAGGTATGAAAAACTGTTTTTT
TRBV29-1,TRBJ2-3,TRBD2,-,CSAHSGSRNTQYF,TGCAGCGCCCATAGCGGGAGTAGGAATACGCAGTATTTT
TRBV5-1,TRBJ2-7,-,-,CASSIGASLLYEQYF,TGCGCCAGCAGCATAGGGGCTTCCTTACTCTACGAGCAGTACTTC
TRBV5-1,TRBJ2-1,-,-,CASSWTASNEQFF,TGCGCCAGCAGCTGGACAGCAAGTAATGAGCAGTTCTTC
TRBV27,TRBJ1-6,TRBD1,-,CASSFYGTSGTGAFVSPLHF,TGTGCCAGCAGTTTCTACGGGACCTCCGGGACAGGGGCATTCGTCTCACCCCTCCACTTT
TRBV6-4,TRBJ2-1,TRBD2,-,CASSPLAGAGNNEQFF,TGTGCCAGCAGTCCGTTAGCGGGAGCAGGGAACAATGAGCAGTTCTTC
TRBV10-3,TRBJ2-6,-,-,CAISDVQSSGANVLTF,TGTGCCATCAGTGACGTACAGAGCTCTGGGGCCAACGTCCTGACTTTC
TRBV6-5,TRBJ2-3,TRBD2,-,CASSFPSAGGTDTQYF,TGTGCCAGCAGTTTCCCCTCCGCGGGGGGCACAGATACGCAGTATTTT
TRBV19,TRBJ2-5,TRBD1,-,CASSTQGAQETQYF,TGTGCCAGTAGTACACAGGGGGCGCAAGAGACCCAGTACTTC
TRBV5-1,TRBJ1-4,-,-,CASRSDRANEKLFF,TGCGCCAGCAGGTCGGACAGAGCTAATGAAAAACTGTTTTTT
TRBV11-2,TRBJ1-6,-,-,CASSSRVGRSGDSPLHF,TGTGCCAGCAGCAGCCGGGTGGGCAGGTCGGGGGATTCACCCCTCCACTTT
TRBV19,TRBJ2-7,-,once,CASSRTGSGSYEQYF,TGTGCCAGTAGTCGTACCGGGAGTGGATCCTACGAGCAGTACTTC
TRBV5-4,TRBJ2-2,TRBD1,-,CASRRDRAGELFF,TGTGCCAGCAGACGGGACAGGGCCGGGGAGCTGTTTTTT
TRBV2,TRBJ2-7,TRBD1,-,CASSGQGLREQYF,TGTGCCAGCAGTGGACAGGGCTTGCGCGAGCAGTACTTC
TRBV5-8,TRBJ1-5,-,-,CASSLNHQGQPQHF,TGTGCCAGCAGCTTGAACCACCAGGGGCAGCCCCAGCATTTT
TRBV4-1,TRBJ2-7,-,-,CASSQDSELDEQYF,TGCGCCAGCAGCCAAGACTCCGAACTAGACGAGCAGTACTTC
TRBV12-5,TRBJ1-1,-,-,CASGLTPGSEAFF,TGTGCTAGTGGTTTGACCCCCGGGTCCGAAGCTTTCTTT
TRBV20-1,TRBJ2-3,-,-,CSANGGDTQYF,TGCAGTGCTAACGGAGGAGATACGCAGTATTTT
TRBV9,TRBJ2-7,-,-,CASSVVASSYEQYF,TGTGCCAGCAGCGTAGTGGCAAGCTCCTACGAGCAGTACTTC
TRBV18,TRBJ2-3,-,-,CASSQGQPGTDTQYF,TGTGCCAGCTCACAGGGACAACCAGGCACAGATACGCAGTATTTT
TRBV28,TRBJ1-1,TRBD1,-,CASSSTGTGRMNTEAFF,TGTGCCAGCAGTTCAACCGGGACAGGACGCATGAACACTGAAGCTTTCTTT
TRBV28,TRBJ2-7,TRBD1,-,CASSLWTGVVYEQYF,TGTGCCAGCAGTTTATGGACAGGGGTTGTCTACGAGCAGTACTTC